One and the same sample provided the 6 T cell receptor beta chains below, sequenced in a study of post-analysis software for immune sequencing data. General study findings and limits: Patients showed TRBV5-6, TRBV5-1 and TRBV20-1 among a handful of TRBV segments more frequent than in controls.

The authors incorporated unique molecular identifiers into the TCR beta cDNA libraries. MiXCR, applied by TCRdb to the PCR reads, yields one record per CDR3 protein. Among some 890,000 distinct CDR3 sequences listed, approximately 53% were seen once. These receptors have no known antigen. Specimen: blood. The origin of the receptors is a girl aged 10 to 17 with multiple sclerosis.

The chain uses TRBV12-3 or TRBV12-4 and TRBJ1-2, with TRBD1 as a possible D gene (5 bases). The CDR3 contains 14 residues. The V end lost 11 bases, the J end lost 6 bases, and 22 bases lay between the germline ends. CDR3 coding DNA: TGTGCCGGCACCTCCGAGGGACGTCTTGATGGCTACACCTTC. Translating gives CAGTSEGRLDGYTF.

The chain couples TRBV4-1 to TRBJ2-3; D not certain. This CDR3 contains 12 residues. V was trimmed by 4 bases and J by 8 bases, leaving 10 bases between them. Germline V gives CDR1 MGHRA, CDR2 YSYEKL. The CDR3 DNA follows: TGCGCCAGCAGCCCCTCCGACGGTACGCAGTATTTT. Translated: CASSPSDGTQYF.

The chain combines TRBV14 with TRBJ2-5; D is uncertain. The J call is doubtful: the DNA matches TRBJ2-7 better. Germline CDR1 SGHDN, CDR2 FVKESK. The CDR3 has 14 residues. The CDR3 region is CASSQVGTIGEQYF. The CDR3 coding sequence is TGTGCCAGCAGCCAGGTAGGTACCATTGGCGAGCAGTACTTC.

The chain uses TRBV7-9 and TRBJ2-3; D may be TRBD1 (6 bases). V lost 5 bases to trimming and J lost 0 bases, with 12 bases between them. CDR1 and CDR2 (germline): SEHNR, FQNEAQ (reference sequence). This CDR3 comprises 15 residues. The DNA for the CDR3 is TGTGCCAGCAGCAGCTGGACAGCTAGCACAGATACGCAGTATTTT. Protein: CASSSWTASTDTQYF.

Here the CDR3 reads CASNDLQGMDYGYTF. The CDR3, as DNA: TGCGCCAGCAATGACCTACAGGGGATGGACTATGGCTACACCTTC. V gene TRBV5-1 combines with J gene TRBJ1-2; 7 bases are a match to TRBD1. V was clipped by 6 bases and J by 3 bases; unmatched bases: 11. The germline V gene encodes CDR1 SGHRS and CDR2 YFSETQ. This CDR3 is built from 15 residues.

V is TRBV12-3 or TRBV12-4 and J is TRBJ2-7; 8 bases line up with TRBD1. The CDR3 runs to 15 residues. V lost 3 bases, J lost 2 bases, and 6 bases stayed unmatched. The CDR3, as DNA: TGTGCCAGCAGTTTCGGGGGCAGGGGGCCCTACGAGCAGTACTTC. Translation: CASSFGGRGPYEQYF.